One and the same sample provided the 5 T cell receptor beta chains below, sequenced in a study of blood T cell repertoires in COVID-19. The protocol was immunoSEQ multiplex PCR, while the TCRdb copy is restricted to in-frame clones and leaves out a portion. The sample holds around 260,000 clones, roughly 88% seen once. The sample was peripheral blood. The receptors shown here come from a human donor in a cohort sampled during active COVID-19.

The chain employs TRBV2 and TRBJ2-7, with 14 bases fitting TRBD2. This CDR3 has 15 residues. Germline values: CDR1 SNHLY, CDR2 FYNNEI. The junction had 8 bases not matched to a gene; V was cut back by 6 bases and J by 7 bases. The CDR3 protein is CASRGTSGRVGEQYF. The CDR3 DNA is TGTGCCAGCAGAGGGACTAGCGGGAGAGTAGGGGAGCAGTACTTC.

CDR3 nucleotides: TGTGCCAGTACAGGACACAACCAAGAGACCCAGTACTTC. It is translated as CASTGHNQETQYF. The chain carries TRBV6-5 and TRBJ2-5; D might be TRBD1 (5 bases). The germline V gene encodes CDR1 MNHEY and CDR2 SVGAGI. V lost 9 bases to trimming and J lost 0 bases, with 11 bases between them. The CDR3 is 13 amino acids.

The chain employs TRBV24-1 and TRBJ1-2, with 9 bases matching TRBD1. V lost 9 bases, J lost 3 bases, and 7 bases stayed unmatched. Germline CDR1 is KGHDR and CDR2 is SFDVKD. The CDR3 has 14 amino acids. CDR3 sequence (DNA): TGTGCCACCTCTATTACAGGGGGCGACTATGGCTACACCTTC. This translates into CATSITGGDYGYTF.

The rearrangement links TRBV7-3 to TRBJ1-1; unclear D gene. Trimming pared 0 bases from V and 4 bases from J, leaving 12 bases between. The V gene's germline CDR1 is SGHTA and CDR2 FQGTGA. The CDR3 consists of 15 residues. CDR3 loop: CASSLTGRGGTEAFF. The CDR3 DNA reads as TGTGCCAGCAGCTTAACTGGTCGGGGAGGCACTGAAGCTTTCTTT. The full variable domain, in which reference TRBV7-3 and TRBJ1-1 provide the parts outside the CDR3, is GAGVSQTPSNKVTEKGKYVELRCDPISGHTALYWYRQSLGQGPEFLIYFQGTGAADDSGLPNDRFFAVRPEGSVSTLKIQRTERGDSAVYLCASSLTGRGGTEAFFGQGTRLTVV.

V usage is TRBV3-1 (or the pseudogene TRBV3-2) and J usage is TRBJ2-5; 7 bases align to TRBD2. This CDR3 region has 15 residues. With 1 base clipped from V and 4 bases from J, the junction kept 6 bases outside the gene matches. CDR1 is LGHDT, CDR2 YNNKEL, per germline (reference sequence). CDR3 loop: CASSQVGGGRETQYF. The CDR3 region has the DNA TGTGCCAGCAGCCAAGTTGGGGGGGGTAGAGAGACCCAGTACTTC.